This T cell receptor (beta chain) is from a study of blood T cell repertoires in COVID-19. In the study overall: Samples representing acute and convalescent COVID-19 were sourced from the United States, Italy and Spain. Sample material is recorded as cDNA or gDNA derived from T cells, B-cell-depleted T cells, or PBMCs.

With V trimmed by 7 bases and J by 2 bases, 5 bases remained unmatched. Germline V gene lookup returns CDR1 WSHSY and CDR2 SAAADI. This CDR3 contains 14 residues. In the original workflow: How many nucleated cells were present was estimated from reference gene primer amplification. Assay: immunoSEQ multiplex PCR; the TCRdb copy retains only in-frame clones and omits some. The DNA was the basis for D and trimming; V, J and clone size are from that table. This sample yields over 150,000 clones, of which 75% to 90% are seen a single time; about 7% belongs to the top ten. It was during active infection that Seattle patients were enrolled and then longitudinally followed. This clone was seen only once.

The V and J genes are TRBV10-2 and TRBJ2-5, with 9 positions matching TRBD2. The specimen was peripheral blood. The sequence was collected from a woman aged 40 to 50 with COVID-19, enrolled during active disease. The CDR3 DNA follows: TGCGCCAGCACCTTGACTAGCGGTCAAGAGACCCAGTACTTC. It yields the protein CASTLTSGQETQYF.